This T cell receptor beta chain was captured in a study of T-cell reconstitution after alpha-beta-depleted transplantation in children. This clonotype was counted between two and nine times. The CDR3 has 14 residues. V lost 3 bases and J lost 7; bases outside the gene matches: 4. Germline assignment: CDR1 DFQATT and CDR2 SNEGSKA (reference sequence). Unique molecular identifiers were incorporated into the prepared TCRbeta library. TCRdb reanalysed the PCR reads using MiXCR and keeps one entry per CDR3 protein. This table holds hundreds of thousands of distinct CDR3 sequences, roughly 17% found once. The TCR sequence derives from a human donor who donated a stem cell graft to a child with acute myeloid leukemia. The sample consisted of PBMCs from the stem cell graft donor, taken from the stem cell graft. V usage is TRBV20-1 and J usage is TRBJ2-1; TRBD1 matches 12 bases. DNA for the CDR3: TGCAGTGCTAGGAGGGACAGGGGGCTGAATGAGCAGTTCTTC. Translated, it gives CSARRDRGLNEQFF.